The 13 T cell receptor beta chains below all came from one sample that was sequenced in a study of T cell repertoires in cytomegalovirus infection. Each CDR3 protein is one row after TCRdb ran MiXCR on the reads. The repertoire consists of around 290,000 distinct CDR3 sequences, with 20% to 30% occurring once and the leading ten covering 14%. The sequencing sample was made of PBMCs. The receptors were gathered from a human donor in good health (CMV status not recorded). Some clones in this sample may be carry-over from other donors' samples.

The rearrangement uses TRBV29-1 and TRBJ2-2, with a weak D call TRBD1 (5 bases). The germline CDR1 and CDR2 sequences are SQVTM and ANQGSEA. Trimming left V 3 bases short and J 3 bases short, with 8 bases between. The CDR3 has 13 residues. The CDR3 DNA follows: TGCAGCGTTGATAGGGGCTACACCGGGGAGCTGTTTTTT. This sequence encodes CSVDRGYTGELFF.

The chain employs TRBV7-6 and TRBJ1-5, with D uncertain. The CDR3 consists of 20 residues. V was trimmed by 4 bases and J by 5 bases, leaving 30 bases between them. CDR1 is SGHVS, CDR2 FNYEAQ, per germline. The CDR3 DNA sequence: TGTGCCAGCAGCTCCCCCTCTACCAACTCGATAGGGCAGGTCTATCAGCCCCAGCATTTT. It is translated as CASSSPSTNSIGQVYQPQHF.

This clonotype was seen only a few times. This chain connects TRBV11-2 to TRBJ1-4; no reliable D call. Germline CDR1 SGHAT, CDR2 FQNNGV. V shed 0 bases and J shed 8 bases, with 19 bases lying between them. CDR3 size: 17 residues. The CDR3 reads CASSLEGYGRLEEKLFF. The CDR3 bases are TGTGCCAGCAGCTTAGAGGGATACGGACGTCTGGAAGAAAAACTGTTTTTT.

This sequence joins TRBV29-1 and TRBJ2-7; 9 bases align to TRBD1. The V and J ends lost 7 bases and 6 bases, in that order; junction bases with no gene match: 10. The CDR3 consists of 13 residues. CDR1 SQVTM and CDR2 ANQGSEA come from the germline V gene. The CDR3 reads CSADDRGSGEQYF. The CDR3 DNA reads TGCAGCGCCGACGACAGGGGGTCCGGCGAGCAGTACTTC.

The chain couples TRBV7-7 to TRBJ2-3; 7 bases map to TRBD1. The CDR3 has 14 residues. The germline V gene encodes CDR1 SSHAT and CDR2 FNYEAQ (reference sequence). The V segment lost 5 bases and the J segment 4 bases; nucleotides outside the gene matches: 6. Here the CDR3 reads CASSKTQGADTQYF. The CDR3 DNA reads as TGTGCCAGCAGCAAAACCCAGGGGGCAGATACGCAGTATTTT. The variable domain in full, completed from reference TRBV7-7 and TRBJ2-3, reads GAGVSQSPRYKVTKRGQDVTLRCDPISSHATLYWYQQALGQGPEFLTYFNYEAQPDKSGLPSDRFSAERPEGSISTLTIQRTEQRDSAMYRCASSKTQGADTQYFGPGTRLTVL.

This clonotype appeared a few times. The chain uses TRBV28 and TRBJ1-6; TRBD1 is a possible D gene (5 bases). V was cut by 5 bases and J by 8 bases, with 10 bases left in between. Germline values: CDR1 MDHEN, CDR2 SYDVKM. CDR3 length: 13 amino acids. The CDR3 region is CASSRIRDSPLHF. The CDR3 DNA reads as TGTGCCAGCAGTCGAATCAGGGATTCACCCCTCCACTTT.

The chain joins TRBV7-6 to TRBJ1-6; 7 bases line up with TRBD1. This CDR3 spans 15 amino acids. V was clipped by 2 bases and J by 7 bases; unmatched bases: 5. Germline assignment: CDR1 SGHVS and CDR2 FNYEAQ. As DNA, the CDR3 is TGTGCCAGCAGCTTATCGACAGGGAACAATTCACCCCTCCACTTT. As protein: CASSLSTGNNSPLHF.

The table lists this clonotype with a few counts. The chain recombines TRBV9 with TRBJ2-5; TRBD2 aligns across 7 bases. The trim removed 3 bases at V and 3 bases at J, leaving 8 bases unmatched. CDR1 SGDLS and CDR2 YYNGEE come from the germline V gene. The CDR3 totals 15 residues. The CDR3 region is CASSERLSGEETQYF. The CDR3 nucleotides are TGTGCCAGCAGCGAGCGCCTCAGCGGGGAAGAGACCCAGTACTTC.

The CDR3 here is CASRDSNYNEQFF. In nucleotides, the CDR3 is TGCGCCAGCCGGGACTCCAATTACAATGAGCAGTTCTTC. This chain connects TRBV5-1 to TRBJ2-1; perhaps TRBD2 as D (6 bases). This CDR3 has 13 residues. Per the germline V gene, CDR1 is SGHRS and CDR2 is YFSETQ. V shed 7 bases and J shed 4 bases, with 12 bases lying between them.

This sequence joins TRBV6-6 and TRBJ2-1, with a possible D match to TRBD1 (7 bases). V gave up 1 base and J gave up 0 bases, with 19 bases separating them. The CDR3 is 19 residues long. Germline V CDR1 and CDR2: MNHNY, SVGAGI (reference sequence). The CDR3 protein is CASSYFGAGQIASYNEQFF. CDR3 nucleotides: TGTGCCAGCAGTTACTTCGGCGCGGGACAGATCGCCTCCTACAATGAGCAGTTCTTC.

This clonotype has only a few counts. The rearrangement links TRBV7-2 to TRBJ2-2; TRBD2 aligns across 7 bases. CDR1 is SGHTA and CDR2 is FQGNSA in the germline V gene. Germline trimming cut 7 bases from V and 3 bases from J; bases unmatched to any gene: 14. This CDR3 has 17 amino acids. The CDR3 DNA reads TGTGCCAGCACCTGGTTTGTGACTAGCCTGGACACCGGGGAGCTGTTTTTT. Amino acids: CASTWFVTSLDTGELFF.

The chain carries TRBV11-3 and TRBJ2-3; a weak D match, TRBD1 (6 bases). CDR1 is SGHNT, CDR2 YENEEA, per germline. CDR3 length equals 15 residues. V gave up 0 bases and J gave up 5 bases, with 12 bases separating them. CDR3 coding DNA: TGTGCCAGCAGCTTAGATCTAGTAGGGGGAGATACGCAGTATTTT. Translated, it gives CASSLDLVGGDTQYF.

As DNA, the CDR3 is TGTGCCAGCAGCTCTACTAGGGGCGTAGAGACCCAGTACTTC. This encodes CASSSTRGVETQYF. This chain uses TRBV7-9 with TRBJ2-5; tentatively, D is TRBD1 or TRBD2 (5 bases each). Germline V gene data show CDR1 as SEHNR and CDR2 as FQNEAQ (reference sequence). Deletions cut 4 bases from V and 4 bases from J, with 13 bases between. The CDR3 is 14 residues long.